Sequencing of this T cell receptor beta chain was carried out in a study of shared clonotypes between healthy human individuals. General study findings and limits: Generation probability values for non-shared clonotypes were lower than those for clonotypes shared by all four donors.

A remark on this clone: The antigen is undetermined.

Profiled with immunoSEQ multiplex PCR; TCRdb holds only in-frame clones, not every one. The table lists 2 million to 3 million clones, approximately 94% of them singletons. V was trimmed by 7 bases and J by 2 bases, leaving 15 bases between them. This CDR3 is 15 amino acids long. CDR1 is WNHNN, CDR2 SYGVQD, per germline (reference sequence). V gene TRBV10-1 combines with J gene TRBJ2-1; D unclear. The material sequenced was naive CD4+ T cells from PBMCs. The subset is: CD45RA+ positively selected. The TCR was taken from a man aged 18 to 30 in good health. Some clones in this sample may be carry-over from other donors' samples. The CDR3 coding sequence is TGCGCCAGCAAAAGTTTTCCTACTACCTACAATGAGCAGTTCTTC. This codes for CASKSFPTTYNEQFF.